The rows below give T cell receptor beta chains drawn from one sample of a study of cytomegalovirus exposure and HLA in healthy donors. Libraries were prepared by immunoSEQ multiplex PCR; TCRdb keeps only in-frame clonotypes and omits some of them. The table has more than 85,000 clones, roughly 80% seen once. Material for sequencing was PBMCs. The source is a boy younger than 18 in good health and CMV-seronegative. Each CDR3 is given with its conserved first and last residue. The D gene is left open where the match is weak. Clone size is stated in some rows and not others, as once, few, many or a class when expanded.

>NA|NA|TRBJ1-1|TRBV14
TGTGCCAGCAGCCTGACTAGAATGAACACTGAAGCTTTCTTT
CASSLTRMNTEAFF
>NA|NA|TRBJ2-1|TRBV30
TGTGCCTGGAGTAGGGGTCCCTTTGCCTACAATGAGCAGTTCTTC
CAWSRGPFAYNEQFF
>NA|NA|TRBJ2-7|TRBV18
TGTGCCAGCTCACCCTATCCGGACGAGCAGTACTTC
CASSPYPDEQYF
>NA|NA|TRBJ1-1|TRBV7-2
TGTGCCAGCAGCTTAAGTTCGGGGTATGAAGCTTTCTTT
CASSLSSGYEAFF
>TRBD1|NA|TRBJ2-5|TRBV9
TGTGCCAGCAGCGTAGGACAGGGCCAAGAGACCCAGTACTTC
CASSVGQGQETQYF
>NA|NA|TRBJ2-7|TRBV14
TGTGCCAGCAGCCAAGTAGGGGCTAGGACCTACGAGCAGTACTTC
CASSQVGARTYEQYF
>NA|NA|TRBJ2-3|TRBV30
TGTGCCTGGAGTCTGGGTAGCGCCGCAGATACGCAGTATTTT
CAWSLGSAADTQYF
>NA|NA|TRBJ2-3|TRBV27
TGTGCCAGTTCAGGGGCCCACACAGATACGCAGTATTTT
CASSGAHTDTQYF
>TRBD2|once|TRBJ2-1|TRBV29-1
TGCAGCGTTCAGACGGGACTAGCGGGAGGGCCCCACTACCGATCCAATGAGCAGTTCTTC
CSVQTGLAGGPHYRSNEQFF
>NA|NA|TRBJ1-1|TRBV9
TGTGCCAGCAGCATAGACAGGAACACTGAAGCTTTCTTT
CASSIDRNTEAFF
>TRBD1|NA|TRBJ2-5|TRBV7-2
TGTGCCAGCACCCCTCAGGGGACAGGCAACCAAGAGACCCAGTACTTC
CASTPQGTGNQETQYF
>NA|few|TRBJ2-4|TRBV2
TGTGCCAGCAGTGGGCAGATAACCTTAGCCAAAAACATTCAGTACTTC
CASSGQITLAKNIQYF
>TRBD2|NA|TRBJ2-2|TRBV15
TGTGCCACCAGCAGAGGGGGGGGGAACACCGGGGAGCTGTTTTTT
CATSRGGGNTGELFF
>TRBD1|NA|TRBJ2-5|TRBV6-5
TGTGCCACAGGACAGGGGGCGCGAAAGACCCAGTACTTC
CATGQGARKTQYF